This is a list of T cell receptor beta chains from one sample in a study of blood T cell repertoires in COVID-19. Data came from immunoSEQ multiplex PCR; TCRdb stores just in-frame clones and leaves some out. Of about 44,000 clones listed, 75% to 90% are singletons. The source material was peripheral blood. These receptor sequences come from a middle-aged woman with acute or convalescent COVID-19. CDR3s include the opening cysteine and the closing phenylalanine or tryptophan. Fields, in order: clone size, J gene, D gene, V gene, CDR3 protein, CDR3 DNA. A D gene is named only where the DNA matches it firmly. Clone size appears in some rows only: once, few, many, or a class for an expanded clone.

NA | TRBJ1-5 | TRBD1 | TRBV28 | CASRRGQGSNQPQHF | TGTGCCAGCAGGCGCGGACAGGGTAGCAATCAGCCCCAGCATTTT
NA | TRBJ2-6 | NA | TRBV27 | CASSPGQSSGANVLTF | TGTGCCAGCAGTCCCGGACAGTCCTCTGGGGCCAACGTCCTGACTTTC
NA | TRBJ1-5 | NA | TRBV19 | CASSIGSRQGNQPQHF | TGTGCCAGTAGTATAGGCAGCCGCCAGGGGAATCAGCCCCAGCATTTT
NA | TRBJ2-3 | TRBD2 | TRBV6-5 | CASTFTGGENTQYF | TGTGCCAGCACTTTCACTGGGGGGGAGAATACGCAGTATTTT
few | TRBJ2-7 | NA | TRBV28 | CASSLIGSGTYEQYF | TGTGCCAGCAGTTTAATAGGGTCGGGGACCTACGAGCAGTACTTC
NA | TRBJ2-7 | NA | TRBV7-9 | CASSLVASSQGSYEQYF | TGTGCCAGCAGCTTAGTTGCTTCGAGTCAGGGGTCTTACGAGCAGTACTTC
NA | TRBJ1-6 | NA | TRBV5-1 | CASSAATGWGSPLHF | TGCGCCAGCAGCGCCGCGACGGGGTGGGGTTCACCCCTCCACTTT
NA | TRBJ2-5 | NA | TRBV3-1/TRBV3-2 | CASSQGLWETQYF | TGTGCCAGCAGCCAAGGACTGTGGGAGACCCAGTACTTC
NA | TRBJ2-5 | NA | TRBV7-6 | CASSRAQGSRQTQYF | TGTGCCAGCAGCCGAGCTCAGGGCAGTCGCCAGACCCAGTACTTC
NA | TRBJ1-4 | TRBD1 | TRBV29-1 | CSVGGQDSFNEKLFF | TGCAGCGTGGGTGGACAGGACTCTTTTAATGAAAAACTGTTTTTT
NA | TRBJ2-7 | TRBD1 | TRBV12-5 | CASGGPDRAYEQYF | TGTGCTAGTGGCGGGCCGGACAGGGCCTACGAGCAGTACTTC
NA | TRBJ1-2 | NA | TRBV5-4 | CASSLVAGPNYGYTF | TGTGCCAGCAGCTTGGTGGCAGGGCCCAACTATGGCTACACCTTC
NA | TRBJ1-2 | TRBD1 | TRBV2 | CASSEEGQGRRYTF | TGTGCCAGCAGTGAAGAGGGACAGGGAAGGCGCTACACCTTC
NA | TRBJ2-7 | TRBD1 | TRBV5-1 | CASSPSGQVGEQYF | TGCGCCAGCAGCCCCTCGGGACAGGTAGGGGAGCAGTACTTC
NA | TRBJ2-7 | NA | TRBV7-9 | CASSQGITYEQYF | TGTGCCAGCAGCCAGGGGATAACCTACGAGCAGTACTTC
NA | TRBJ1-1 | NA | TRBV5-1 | CASSLEGAGSTEAFF | TGCGCCAGCAGCTTGGAAGGGGCGGGAAGCACTGAAGCTTTCTTT
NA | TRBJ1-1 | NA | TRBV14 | CASSQDRGRVNTEAFF | TGTGCCAGCAGCCAAGATAGGGGCAGAGTGAACACTGAAGCTTTCTTT
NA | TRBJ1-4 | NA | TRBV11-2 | CASSLGGGNNEKLFF | TGTGCCAGCAGCTTAGGAGGAGGGAATAATGAAAAACTGTTTTTT
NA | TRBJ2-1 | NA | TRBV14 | CASSQDLALDEQFF | TGTGCCAGCAGCCAAGATCTGGCATTGGATGAGCAGTTCTTC
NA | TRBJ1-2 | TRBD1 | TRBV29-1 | CSVAGTGYGYTF | TGCAGCGTCGCCGGGACAGGCTATGGCTACACCTTC
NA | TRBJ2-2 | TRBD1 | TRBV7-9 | CASSTGTATGELFF | TGTGCCAGCAGTACTGGGACAGCGACCGGGGAGCTGTTTTTT
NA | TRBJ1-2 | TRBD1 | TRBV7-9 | CASSWDRGGTGYTF | TGTGCCAGCAGCTGGGACAGGGGAGGAACTGGCTACACCTTC
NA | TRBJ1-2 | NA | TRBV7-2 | CASSFTSTGNYGYTF | TGTGCCAGCAGCTTTACTTCGACGGGGAACTATGGCTACACCTTC
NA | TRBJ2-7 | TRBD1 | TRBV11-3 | CASSPRTGAAEQYF | TGTGCCAGCAGCCCCCGGACAGGGGCAGCCGAGCAGTACTTC
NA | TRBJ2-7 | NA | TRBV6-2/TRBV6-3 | CASSYPSDPAPGNRYEQYF | TGTGCCAGCAGTTACCCCTCGGACCCCGCGCCGGGAAATCGCTACGAGCAGTACTTC
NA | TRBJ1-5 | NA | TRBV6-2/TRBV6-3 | CASSYTRGGPDQPQHF | TGTGCCAGCAGTTACACGAGGGGGGGACCGGATCAGCCCCAGCATTTT
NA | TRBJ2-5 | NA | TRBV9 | CASSVEPGRKTQYF | TGTGCCAGCAGCGTAGAGCCAGGTAGAAAGACCCAGTACTTC
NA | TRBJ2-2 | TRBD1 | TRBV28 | CASSSLDRANTGELFF | TGTGCCAGCAGTTCCCTGGACAGGGCGAACACCGGGGAGCTGTTTTTT
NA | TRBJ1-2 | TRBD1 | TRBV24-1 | CATSAPGQGDYGYTF | TGTGCCACCAGCGCTCCGGGACAGGGAGACTATGGCTACACCTTC
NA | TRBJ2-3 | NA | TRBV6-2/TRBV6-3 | CASSRHRGRYISTDTQYF | TGTGCCAGCAGCCGACATAGGGGCCGTTATATCAGCACAGATACGCAGTATTTT
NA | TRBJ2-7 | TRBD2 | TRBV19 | CASRGTSGGFSYEQYF | TGTGCCAGTAGGGGGACTAGCGGGGGATTTTCCTACGAGCAGTACTTC
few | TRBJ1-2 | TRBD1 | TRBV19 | CATKPQGADYGYTF | TGTGCCACCAAGCCACAGGGGGCCGACTATGGCTACACCTTC
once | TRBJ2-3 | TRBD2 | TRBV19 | CASSLAGPGADTQYF | TGTGCCAGTAGTCTAGCGGGCCCGGGAGCAGATACGCAGTATTTT
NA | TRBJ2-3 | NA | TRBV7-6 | CASSSGSSTDTQYF | TGTGCCAGCAGCTCGGGGTCCTCCACAGATACGCAGTATTTT
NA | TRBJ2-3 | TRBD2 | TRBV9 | CASSVGTSGRRDTQYF | TGTGCCAGCAGCGTGGGGACTAGCGGGAGGAGAGATACGCAGTATTTT
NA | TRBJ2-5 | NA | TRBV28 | CASSAPGQLQETQYF | TGTGCCAGCAGTGCCCCGGGACAACTACAAGAGACCCAGTACTTC
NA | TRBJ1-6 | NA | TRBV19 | CASSWANSPLHF | TGTGCCAGTAGTTGGGCAAATTCACCCCTCCACTTT
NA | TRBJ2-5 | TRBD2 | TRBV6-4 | CASSASHSGGCQETQYF | TGTGCCAGCAGTGCTTCCCATAGCGGGGGGTGCCAAGAGACCCAGTACTTC
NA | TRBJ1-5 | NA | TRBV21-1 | CASSGWTGKVAGRNQPQHF | TGTGCCAGCAGCGGTTGGACAGGAAAGGTGGCGGGCAGGAATCAGCCCCAGCATTTT
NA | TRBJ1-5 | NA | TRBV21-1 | CASCQGRENQPQHF | TGTGCCAGCTGTCAGGGACGGGAGAATCAGCCCCAGCATTTT
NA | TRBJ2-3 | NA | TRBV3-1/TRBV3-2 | CASSQLGQLQYF | TGTGCCAGCAGCCAACTTGGGCAGCTGCAGTATTTT
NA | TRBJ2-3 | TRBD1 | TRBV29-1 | CSVPDRGTTDTQYF | TGCAGCGTACCCGACAGGGGGACCACAGATACGCAGTATTTT
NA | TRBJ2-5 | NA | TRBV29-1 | CSGGVSDQETQYF | TGCAGCGGTGGAGTTTCGGACCAAGAGACCCAGTACTTC
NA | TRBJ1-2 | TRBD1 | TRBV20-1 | CSADRGPGYTF | TGCAGTGCAGACAGGGGCCCTGGCTACACCTTC
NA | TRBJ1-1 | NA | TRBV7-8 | CASSLTGNTEAFF | TGTGCCAGCAGCTTAACGGGGAACACTGAAGCTTTCTTT
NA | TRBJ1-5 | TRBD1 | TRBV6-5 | CASSPKDRGNQPQHF | TGTGCCAGCAGTCCCAAAGACAGGGGGAATCAGCCCCAGCATTTT
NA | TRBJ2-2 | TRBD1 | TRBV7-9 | CASKKLGQGGNTGELFF | TGTGCCAGCAAAAAATTGGGACAGGGAGGTAACACCGGGGAGCTGTTTTTT
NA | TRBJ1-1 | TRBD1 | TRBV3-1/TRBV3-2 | CASSQEGTGFTEAFF | TGTGCCAGCAGCCAAGAAGGGACAGGGTTCACTGAAGCTTTCTTT
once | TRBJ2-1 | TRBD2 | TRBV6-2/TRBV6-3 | CASSYSASGGAQGYNEQFF | TGTGCCAGCAGTTATAGTGCTAGCGGGGGGGCCCAAGGCTACAATGAGCAGTTCTTC
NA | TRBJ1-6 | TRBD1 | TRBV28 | CASSLSHRGNSPLHF | TGTGCCAGCAGTTTATCCCACAGGGGAAATTCACCCCTCCACTTT
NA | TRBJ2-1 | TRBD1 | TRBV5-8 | CASSPRGQGGGNEQFF | TGTGCCAGCAGCCCTAGGGGACAGGGAGGCGGCAATGAGCAGTTCTTC
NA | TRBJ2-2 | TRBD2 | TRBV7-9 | CASSLGAGDGGELFF | TGTGCCAGCAGCTTAGGAGCGGGGGACGGCGGGGAGCTGTTTTTT
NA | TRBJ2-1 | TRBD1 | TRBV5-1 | CASSLASDRGYNEQFF | TGCGCCAGCAGCTTGGCCTCGGACAGGGGCTACAATGAGCAGTTCTTC
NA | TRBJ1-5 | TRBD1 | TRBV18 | CASSSQGQGAGQPQHF | TGTGCCAGCTCAAGCCAGGGACAGGGGGCGGGACAGCCCCAGCATTTT
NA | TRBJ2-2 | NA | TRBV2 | CASSDRANTGELFF | TGTGCCAGCAGTGACAGGGCGAACACCGGGGAGCTGTTTTTT
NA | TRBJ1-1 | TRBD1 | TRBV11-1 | CASSLRTGGSGTEAFF | TGTGCCAGCAGCTTACGGACAGGGGGATCGGGCACTGAAGCTTTCTTT
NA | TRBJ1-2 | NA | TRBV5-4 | CASSNRGEVDYGYTF | TGTGCCAGCAGTAACCGGGGGGAGGTGGACTATGGCTACACCTTC